What follows describes a single T cell receptor (beta chain). This sample was taken from a study of T cells after somatic rescue of genetic block. Here immunoSEQ multiplex PCR was the method, and the copy in TCRdb shows in-frame clones only, minus some. The sample has 65,000 to 70,000 clones; roughly nine tenths are singletons. Germline values: CDR1 SGHTS, CDR2 YDEGEE. Between the trimmed V and J ends, which lost 3 bases and 5 bases, there was a span of 15 bases. This CDR3 contains 15 residues. This TCR was sampled from a man aged 35 to 55. Input material: peripheral blood mononuclear cells (PBMCs). V and J are TRBV5-8 and TRBJ1-5, with D perhaps matching TRBD1 (5 bases). CDR3 loop: CASSSRDLRDQPQHF. The CDR3 DNA follows: TGTGCCAGCAGCTCCAGGGATCTCAGGGATCAGCCCCAGCATTTT.